Listed below are T cell receptor beta chains from one sample, sequenced in a study of blood T cell repertoires in COVID-19. Repertoires were generated with immunoSEQ multiplex PCR, while TCRdb's copy carries only in-frame clones and drops some. The data hold around 310,000 clones, with approximately 89% observed a single time. Sequencing used PBMCs or T cells enriched from blood (not recorded which). These receptors originate from a woman aged 25-40 years who had recovered from COVID-19. CDR3s include the opening cysteine and the closing phenylalanine or tryptophan. The D gene is left open where the match is weak. Only part of the rows carry a size: once, few, many, or a class if the clone is expanded.

cdr3_aa: CASSNQGYEQYF; cdr3_nt: TGTGCCAGCAGTAACCAGGGTTACGAGCAGTACTTC; j_call: TRBJ2-7; clone_size: -; d_call: -; v_call: TRBV6-2/TRBV6-3
cdr3_aa: CASGLTGLAGVQETQYF; cdr3_nt: TGTGCTAGTGGTTTGACCGGACTAGCGGGGGTCCAAGAGACCCAGTACTTC; j_call: TRBJ2-5; clone_size: -; d_call: TRBD2; v_call: TRBV12-5
cdr3_aa: CASSRDRGGNQPQHF; cdr3_nt: TGTGCCAGCTCCCGTGACAGGGGGGGCAATCAGCCCCAGCATTTT; j_call: TRBJ1-5; clone_size: once; d_call: TRBD1; v_call: TRBV18
cdr3_aa: CASSTPGGGRYEQYF; cdr3_nt: TGTGCCAGTAGTACCCCTGGGGGGGGCCGGTACGAGCAGTACTTC; j_call: TRBJ2-7; clone_size: -; d_call: -; v_call: TRBV19
cdr3_aa: CAGRGSDNEQFF; cdr3_nt: TGTGCCGGGAGGGGTAGTGACAATGAGCAGTTCTTC; j_call: TRBJ2-1; clone_size: -; d_call: TRBD2; v_call: TRBV6-5
cdr3_aa: CASSYTWEGGANVLTF; cdr3_nt: TGTGCCAGCAGTTATACGTGGGAGGGTGGGGCCAACGTCCTGACTTTC; j_call: TRBJ2-6; clone_size: -; d_call: TRBD2; v_call: TRBV6-5
cdr3_aa: CAISEKDSYTEAFF; cdr3_nt: TGTGCCATCAGTGAGAAGGACAGCTACACTGAAGCTTTCTTT; j_call: TRBJ1-1; clone_size: -; d_call: -; v_call: TRBV10-3
cdr3_aa: CSVETGPNEKLFF; cdr3_nt: TGCAGCGTTGAGACAGGACCTAATGAAAAACTGTTTTTT; j_call: TRBJ1-4; clone_size: few; d_call: -; v_call: TRBV29-1
cdr3_aa: CASSRVPGTEAFF; cdr3_nt: TGTGCCAGCAGCCGGGTCCCCGGAACTGAAGCTTTCTTT; j_call: TRBJ1-1; clone_size: -; d_call: -; v_call: TRBV12-3/TRBV12-4
cdr3_aa: CASSVHRELYGYTF; cdr3_nt: TGTGCCAGCAGTGTACACAGGGAATTATATGGCTACACCTTC; j_call: TRBJ1-2; clone_size: -; d_call: -; v_call: TRBV28
cdr3_aa: CASTLGRAGNQPQHF; cdr3_nt: TGTGCCAGCACCCTAGGGAGGGCAGGCAATCAGCCCCAGCATTTT; j_call: TRBJ1-5; clone_size: -; d_call: -; v_call: TRBV7-8
cdr3_aa: CASISASGRGDTGELFF; cdr3_nt: TGTGCCAGCATCTCAGCTAGCGGGAGAGGGGACACCGGGGAGCTGTTTTTT; j_call: TRBJ2-2; clone_size: -; d_call: TRBD2; v_call: TRBV13
cdr3_aa: CASRPRDTHNSPLHF; cdr3_nt: TGTGCCAGCAGACCTCGGGACACCCATAATTCACCCCTCCACTTT; j_call: TRBJ1-6; clone_size: -; d_call: -; v_call: TRBV6-4
cdr3_aa: CASSLPGHDTQYF; cdr3_nt: TGTGCCAGCAGCTTACCAGGGCATGATACGCAGTATTTT; j_call: TRBJ2-3; clone_size: -; d_call: -; v_call: TRBV7-2
cdr3_aa: CARSYSSLLIGNQPQHF; cdr3_nt: TGTGCCAGAAGCTATAGTTCTCTACTAATCGGCAATCAGCCCCAGCATTTT; j_call: TRBJ1-5; clone_size: -; d_call: -; v_call: TRBV7-5
cdr3_aa: CASSLEERSGYTF; cdr3_nt: TGCGCCAGCAGCTTGGAAGAGAGGAGCGGCTACACCTTC; j_call: TRBJ1-2; clone_size: -; d_call: -; v_call: TRBV5-1
cdr3_aa: CASSSSRDRGGETQYF; cdr3_nt: TGTGCCAGCAGCTCGTCCCGGGACAGGGGGGGAGAGACCCAGTACTTC; j_call: TRBJ2-5; clone_size: -; d_call: TRBD1; v_call: TRBV5-4
cdr3_aa: CASSLMGQGASGANVLTF; cdr3_nt: TGTGCCAGCAGCTTGATGGGACAGGGGGCTTCTGGGGCCAACGTCCTGACTTTC; j_call: TRBJ2-6; clone_size: once; d_call: TRBD1; v_call: TRBV5-4
cdr3_aa: CASSQDADNEQFF; cdr3_nt: TGTGCCAGCAGCCAAGATGCGGACAATGAGCAGTTCTTC; j_call: TRBJ2-1; clone_size: -; d_call: -; v_call: TRBV4-2
cdr3_aa: CASSLLAGNEKLFF; cdr3_nt: TGTGCCAGCAGCTTATTGGCAGGGAATGAAAAACTGTTTTTT; j_call: TRBJ1-4; clone_size: once; d_call: -; v_call: TRBV7-9
cdr3_aa: CASSQTGTPEAFF; cdr3_nt: TGTGCCAGCAGCCAGACCGGGACACCTGAAGCTTTCTTT; j_call: TRBJ1-1; clone_size: few; d_call: -; v_call: TRBV2
cdr3_aa: CAWSVSREQFF; cdr3_nt: TGTGCCTGGAGTGTAAGCAGGGAGCAGTTCTTC; j_call: TRBJ2-1; clone_size: -; d_call: -; v_call: TRBV30
cdr3_aa: CASSQAGRGFGYTIYF; cdr3_nt: TGTGCCAGCAGCCAGGCCGGAAGGGGGTTTGGGTACACCATATATTTT; j_call: TRBJ1-3; clone_size: once; d_call: -; v_call: TRBV3-1/TRBV3-2
cdr3_aa: CASSPGTTGELFF; cdr3_nt: TGTGCCAGCAGCCCCGGGACAACCGGGGAGCTGTTTTTT; j_call: TRBJ2-2; clone_size: -; d_call: -; v_call: TRBV4-2
cdr3_aa: CASSPNPGQENTEAFF; cdr3_nt: TGTGCCAGCAGCCCGAACCCGGGACAGGAGAACACTGAAGCTTTCTTT; j_call: TRBJ1-1; clone_size: -; d_call: TRBD1; v_call: TRBV14
cdr3_aa: CASTGTSGGYEQYF; cdr3_nt: TGTGCCAGCACGGGAACTAGCGGAGGTTACGAGCAGTACTTC; j_call: TRBJ2-7; clone_size: -; d_call: TRBD2; v_call: TRBV6-5
cdr3_aa: CAISDRGTYEQYF; cdr3_nt: TGTGCCATCAGTGACAGGGGGACCTACGAGCAGTACTTC; j_call: TRBJ2-7; clone_size: -; d_call: TRBD1; v_call: TRBV10-3
cdr3_aa: CASSYVGPLDTLGYTF; cdr3_nt: TGTGCCAGCAGTTACGTAGGCCCCTTGGACACCCTTGGCTACACCTTC; j_call: TRBJ1-2; clone_size: -; d_call: -; v_call: TRBV6-6
cdr3_aa: CASSGGGFRTSGRNEQFF; cdr3_nt: TGTGCCAGCAGCGGAGGGGGTTTTCGGACTAGCGGGAGAAATGAGCAGTTCTTC; j_call: TRBJ2-1; clone_size: -; d_call: TRBD2; v_call: TRBV9
cdr3_aa: CASRLGKMVASSTDTQYF; cdr3_nt: TGTGCCAGCAGACTTGGTAAAATGGTAGCGTCTAGCACAGATACGCAGTATTTT; j_call: TRBJ2-3; clone_size: once; d_call: -; v_call: TRBV27
cdr3_aa: CASSANRGAPLHTEAFF; cdr3_nt: TGCGCCAGCAGTGCCAACAGGGGGGCACCTCTACACACTGAAGCTTTCTTT; j_call: TRBJ1-1; clone_size: -; d_call: TRBD1; v_call: TRBV10-1
cdr3_aa: CASIGDRGFYGYTF; cdr3_nt: TGTGCCAGCATAGGGGACAGGGGATTCTATGGCTACACCTTC; j_call: TRBJ1-2; clone_size: -; d_call: TRBD1; v_call: TRBV6-5
cdr3_aa: CASSIYNINAGEQYF; cdr3_nt: TGTGCCAGTAGTATCTACAACATCAACGCGGGAGAGCAGTACTTC; j_call: TRBJ2-7; clone_size: -; d_call: -; v_call: TRBV19
cdr3_aa: CASSPGQGSYEAFF; cdr3_nt: TGTGCCAGCAGCCCGGGACAGGGGTCGTATGAAGCTTTCTTT; j_call: TRBJ1-1; clone_size: -; d_call: TRBD1; v_call: TRBV3-1/TRBV3-2
cdr3_aa: CASSPRGQIYGYTF; cdr3_nt: TGTGCCAGCAGCCCCAGGGGACAGATCTATGGCTACACCTTC; j_call: TRBJ1-2; clone_size: once; d_call: TRBD1; v_call: TRBV5-6
cdr3_aa: CASSYGGAGANVLTF; cdr3_nt: TGTGCCAGCAGTTACGGGGGCGCCGGGGCCAACGTCCTGACTTTC; j_call: TRBJ2-6; clone_size: -; d_call: -; v_call: TRBV6-5
cdr3_aa: CASSQNFKGGDGYTF; cdr3_nt: TGCGCCAGCAGCCAAAACTTCAAAGGGGGGGATGGCTACACCTTC; j_call: TRBJ1-2; clone_size: -; d_call: -; v_call: TRBV4-3
cdr3_aa: CASTLTGVGNTIYF; cdr3_nt: TGTGCCAGCACCTTGACAGGGGTCGGAAACACCATATATTTT; j_call: TRBJ1-3; clone_size: -; d_call: TRBD1; v_call: TRBV28
cdr3_aa: CASSLGLAGGPNNEQFF; cdr3_nt: TGTGCCAGCAGCCTGGGACTAGCGGGAGGGCCGAACAATGAGCAGTTCTTC; j_call: TRBJ2-1; clone_size: -; d_call: TRBD2; v_call: TRBV7-9
cdr3_aa: CASSVDRATPQGAFF; cdr3_nt: TGTGCCAGCAGCGTTGACAGGGCGACGCCCCAGGGAGCTTTCTTT; j_call: TRBJ1-1; clone_size: -; d_call: TRBD1; v_call: TRBV7-2
cdr3_aa: CATSRGLAGAYNEQFF; cdr3_nt: TGTGCCACCAGCAGAGGACTAGCGGGAGCCTACAATGAGCAGTTCTTC; j_call: TRBJ2-1; clone_size: -; d_call: TRBD2; v_call: TRBV15
cdr3_aa: CASSSGLADYNEQFF; cdr3_nt: TGTGCCAGTAGTTCGGGACTAGCGGATTACAATGAGCAGTTCTTC; j_call: TRBJ2-1; clone_size: -; d_call: TRBD2; v_call: TRBV19